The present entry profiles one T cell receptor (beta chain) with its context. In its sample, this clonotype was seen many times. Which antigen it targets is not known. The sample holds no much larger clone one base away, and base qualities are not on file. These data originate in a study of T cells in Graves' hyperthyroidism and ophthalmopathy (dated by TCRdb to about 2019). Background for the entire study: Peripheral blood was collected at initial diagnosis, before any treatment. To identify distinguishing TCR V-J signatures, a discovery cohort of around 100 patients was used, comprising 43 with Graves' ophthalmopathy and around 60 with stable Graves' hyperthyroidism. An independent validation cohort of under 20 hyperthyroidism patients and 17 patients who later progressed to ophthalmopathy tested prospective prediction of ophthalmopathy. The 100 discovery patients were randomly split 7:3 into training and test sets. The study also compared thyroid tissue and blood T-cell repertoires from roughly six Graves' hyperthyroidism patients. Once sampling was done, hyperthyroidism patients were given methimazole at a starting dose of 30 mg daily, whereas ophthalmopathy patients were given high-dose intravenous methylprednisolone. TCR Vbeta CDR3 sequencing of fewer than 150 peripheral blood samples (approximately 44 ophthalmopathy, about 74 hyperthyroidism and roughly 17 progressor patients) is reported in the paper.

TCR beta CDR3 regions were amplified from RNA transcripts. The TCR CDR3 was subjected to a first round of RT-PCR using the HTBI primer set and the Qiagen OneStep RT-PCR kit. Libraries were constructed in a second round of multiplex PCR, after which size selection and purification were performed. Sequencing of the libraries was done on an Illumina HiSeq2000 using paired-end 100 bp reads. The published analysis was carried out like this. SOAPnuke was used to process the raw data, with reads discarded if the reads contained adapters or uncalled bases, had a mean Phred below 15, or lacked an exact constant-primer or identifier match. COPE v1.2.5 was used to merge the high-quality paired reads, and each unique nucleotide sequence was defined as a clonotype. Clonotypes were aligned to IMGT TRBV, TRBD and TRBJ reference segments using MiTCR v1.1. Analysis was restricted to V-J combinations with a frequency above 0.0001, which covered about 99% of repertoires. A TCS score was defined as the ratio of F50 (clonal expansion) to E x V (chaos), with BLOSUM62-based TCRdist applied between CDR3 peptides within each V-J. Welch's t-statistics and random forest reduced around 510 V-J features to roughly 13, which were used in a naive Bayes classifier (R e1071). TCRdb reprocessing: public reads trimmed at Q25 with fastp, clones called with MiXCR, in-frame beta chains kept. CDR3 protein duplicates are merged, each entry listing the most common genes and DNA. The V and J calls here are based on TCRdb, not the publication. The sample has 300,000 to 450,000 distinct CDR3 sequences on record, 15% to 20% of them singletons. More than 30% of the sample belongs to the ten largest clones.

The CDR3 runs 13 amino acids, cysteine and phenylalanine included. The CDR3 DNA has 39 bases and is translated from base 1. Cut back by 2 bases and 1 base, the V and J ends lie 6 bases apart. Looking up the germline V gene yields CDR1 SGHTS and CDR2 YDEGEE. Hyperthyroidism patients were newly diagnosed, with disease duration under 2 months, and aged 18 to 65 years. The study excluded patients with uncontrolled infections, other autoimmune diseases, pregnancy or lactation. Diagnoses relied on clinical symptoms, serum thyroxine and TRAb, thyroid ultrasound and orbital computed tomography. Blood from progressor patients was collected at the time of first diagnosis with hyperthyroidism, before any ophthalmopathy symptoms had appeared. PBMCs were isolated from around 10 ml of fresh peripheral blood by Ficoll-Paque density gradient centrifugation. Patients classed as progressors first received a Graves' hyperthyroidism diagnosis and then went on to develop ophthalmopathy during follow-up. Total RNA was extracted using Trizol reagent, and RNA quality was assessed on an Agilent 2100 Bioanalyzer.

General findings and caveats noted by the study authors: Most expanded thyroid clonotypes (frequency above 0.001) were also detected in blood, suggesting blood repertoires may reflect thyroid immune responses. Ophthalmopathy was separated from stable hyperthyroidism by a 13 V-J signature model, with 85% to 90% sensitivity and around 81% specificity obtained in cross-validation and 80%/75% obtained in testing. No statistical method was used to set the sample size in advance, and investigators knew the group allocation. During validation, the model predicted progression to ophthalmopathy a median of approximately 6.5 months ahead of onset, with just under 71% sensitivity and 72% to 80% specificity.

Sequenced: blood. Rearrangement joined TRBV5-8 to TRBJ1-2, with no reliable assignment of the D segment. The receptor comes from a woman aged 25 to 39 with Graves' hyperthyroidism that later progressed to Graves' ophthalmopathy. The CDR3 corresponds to CASSFQVNYGYTF. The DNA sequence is TGTGCCAGCAGCTTTCAGGTTAACTATGGCTACACCTTC. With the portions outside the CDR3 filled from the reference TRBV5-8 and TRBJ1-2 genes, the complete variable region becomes EAGVTQSPTHLIKTRGQQATLRCSPISGHTSVYWYQQALGLGLQFLLWYDEGEERNRGNFPPRFSGRQFPNYSSELNVNALELEDSALYLCASSFQVNYGYTFGSGTRLTVV.